This T cell receptor (beta chain) was obtained from a study of cytomegalovirus exposure and HLA in healthy donors. V shed 1 base and J 3 bases; nucleotides not matched to a gene: 6. The V gene's germline CDR1 is SGHTA and CDR2 FQGNSA. The CDR3 contains 16 residues. About this clone itself: Its antigen is as yet unknown.

Both 60 Vbeta primers and 13 Jbeta primers went into the PCR. Only in-frame clones appear in the TCRdb table, and some are missing; sequencing was by immunoSEQ multiplex PCR. The sample records around 120,000 clones, about two thirds being singletons. Study-level findings and limits: Follow-up analysis later connected one missense variant in DCLRE1C with trimming of TCR beta V- and J-genes. Analyses of presence/absence relied on an assumption of roughly uniform sequencing depth across donors. Most subjects had HLA-A and HLA-B alleles reportedly predicted accurately by TCR beta sequences.

The gene calls are TRBV7-2 and TRBJ2-1; 7 bases align to TRBD2. This receptor was taken from a human donor in good health. Sequences were obtained from PBMCs. CDR3 protein: CASSLVGGGVYNEQFF. The CDR3 DNA is TGTGCCAGCAGCTTAGTGGGTGGGGGGGTCTACAATGAGCAGTTCTTC.